This is a list of T cell receptor beta chains from one sample in a study of blood T cell repertoires in COVID-19. Some clones are missing from TCRdb's copy, which holds only in-frame ones; the method was immunoSEQ multiplex PCR. Of approximately 96,000 clones listed, over 75% were seen once; the top ten hold about 10%. What was sequenced was peripheral blood. The source of these receptors is a woman aged 80 or over with acute or convalescent COVID-19. Both conserved end residues are part of each CDR3. The D gene is left open where the match is weak. Where a row states a size, it is once, few, many or the class of an expanded clone; other rows omit it.

D gene: -
V gene: TRBV2
clone size: few
J gene: TRBJ1-1
CDR3 protein: CASIPTGFTEAFF
CDR3 DNA: TGTGCCAGCATCCCCACGGGATTCACTGAAGCTTTCTTT

D gene: TRBD1
V gene: TRBV7-8
clone size: -
J gene: TRBJ1-6
CDR3 protein: CASSRGQAYNSPLHF
CDR3 DNA: TGTGCCAGCAGCCGGGGACAGGCATATAATTCACCCCTCCACTTT

D gene: TRBD2
V gene: TRBV19
clone size: -
J gene: TRBJ2-1
CDR3 protein: CASSIASGGYNEQFF
CDR3 DNA: TGTGCCAGTAGTATTGCTAGCGGGGGTTACAATGAGCAGTTCTTC

D gene: -
V gene: TRBV10-1
clone size: -
J gene: TRBJ1-1
CDR3 protein: CASSPQGRVEAFF
CDR3 DNA: TGCGCCAGCAGTCCCCAGGGCCGGGTTGAAGCTTTCTTT

D gene: TRBD1
V gene: TRBV6-1
clone size: -
J gene: TRBJ1-2
CDR3 protein: CASSEAQTGLYGYTF
CDR3 DNA: TGTGCCAGCAGTGAAGCCCAGACAGGGCTCTATGGCTACACCTTC

D gene: -
V gene: TRBV2
clone size: -
J gene: TRBJ2-2
CDR3 protein: CASSEWQTNTGELFF
CDR3 DNA: TGTGCCAGCAGTGAATGGCAGACGAACACCGGGGAGCTGTTTTTT

D gene: TRBD1
V gene: TRBV19
clone size: -
J gene: TRBJ2-6
CDR3 protein: CASSTAPGQGARGANVLTF
CDR3 DNA: TGTGCCAGTAGTACGGCTCCGGGACAGGGGGCTAGAGGGGCCAACGTCCTGACTTTC

D gene: TRBD2
V gene: TRBV6-2/TRBV6-3
clone size: -
J gene: TRBJ2-5
CDR3 protein: CASSGTTSIETQYF
CDR3 DNA: TGTGCCAGCAGTGGGACGACTAGCATTGAGACCCAGTACTTC

D gene: -
V gene: TRBV19
clone size: -
J gene: TRBJ1-2
CDR3 protein: CASSIRVTDGGYTF
CDR3 DNA: TGTGCCAGTAGCATCCGGGTCACCGACGGGGGCTACACCTTC

D gene: TRBD1
V gene: TRBV7-2
clone size: -
J gene: TRBJ1-2
CDR3 protein: CASSLGSGQGYYGYTF
CDR3 DNA: TGTGCCAGCAGCTTAGGGTCTGGACAGGGCTACTATGGCTACACCTTC

D gene: -
V gene: TRBV28
clone size: -
J gene: TRBJ1-4
CDR3 protein: CGTRQANEKLFF
CDR3 DNA: TGTGGGACTAGACAGGCTAATGAAAAACTGTTTTTT

D gene: -
V gene: TRBV6-5
clone size: -
J gene: TRBJ1-3
CDR3 protein: CASSYGGSGNTIYF
CDR3 DNA: TGTGCCAGCAGTTACGGAGGGTCGGGAAACACCATATATTTT

D gene: TRBD2
V gene: TRBV6-2/TRBV6-3
clone size: once
J gene: TRBJ2-1
CDR3 protein: CASSFNSGPYNEQFF
CDR3 DNA: TGTGCCAGCAGTTTCAATAGCGGGCCCTACAATGAGCAGTTCTTC

D gene: -
V gene: TRBV2
clone size: -
J gene: TRBJ2-1
CDR3 protein: CASSEGPRTINEQFF
CDR3 DNA: TGTGCCAGCAGTGAAGGGCCACGGACAATCAATGAGCAGTTCTTC

D gene: TRBD1
V gene: TRBV10-3
clone size: once
J gene: TRBJ2-5
CDR3 protein: CAISAGTGGETQYF
CDR3 DNA: TGTGCCATCAGTGCCGGGACAGGAGGGGAGACCCAGTACTTC

D gene: -
V gene: TRBV30
clone size: few
J gene: TRBJ1-6
CDR3 protein: CAWSGNFNSPLHF
CDR3 DNA: TGTGCCTGGAGTGGTAATTTTAATTCACCCCTCCACTTT

D gene: -
V gene: TRBV28
clone size: -
J gene: TRBJ1-1
CDR3 protein: CASSLLTGNTEAFF
CDR3 DNA: TGTGCCAGCAGCCTCCTTACAGGGAACACTGAAGCTTTCTTT

D gene: TRBD1
V gene: TRBV7-6
clone size: -
J gene: TRBJ2-6
CDR3 protein: CASSSDRGTGANVLTF
CDR3 DNA: TGTGCCAGCAGCTCGGACAGGGGCACTGGGGCCAACGTCCTGACTTTC

D gene: TRBD1
V gene: TRBV4-2
clone size: -
J gene: TRBJ1-2
CDR3 protein: CASRRDRGNYGYTF
CDR3 DNA: TGTGCCAGCAGGAGGGACAGGGGAAACTATGGCTACACCTTC

D gene: -
V gene: TRBV11-2
clone size: -
J gene: TRBJ1-1
CDR3 protein: CASSLGGGVETEAFF
CDR3 DNA: TGTGCCAGCAGCTTAGGGGGAGGGGTTGAGACTGAAGCTTTCTTT

D gene: TRBD1
V gene: TRBV2
clone size: -
J gene: TRBJ1-3
CDR3 protein: CASRGGGQGVSGNTIYF
CDR3 DNA: TGTGCCAGCAGAGGGGGGGGACAGGGTGTCTCTGGAAACACCATATATTTT

D gene: -
V gene: TRBV6-5
clone size: -
J gene: TRBJ1-2
CDR3 protein: CASSGGLGYGYTF
CDR3 DNA: TGTGCCAGCAGCGGCGGTTTGGGCTATGGCTACACCTTC

D gene: -
V gene: TRBV5-4
clone size: once
J gene: TRBJ1-3
CDR3 protein: CASSLMAGRSSGNTIYF
CDR3 DNA: TGTGCCAGCAGCTTGATGGCGGGCCGAAGCTCTGGAAACACCATATATTTT

D gene: TRBD1
V gene: TRBV7-8
clone size: once
J gene: TRBJ1-3
CDR3 protein: CASSLGWGQATSGNTIYF
CDR3 DNA: TGTGCCAGCAGCTTAGGTTGGGGACAGGCCACCTCTGGAAACACCATATATTTT

D gene: -
V gene: TRBV5-8
clone size: -
J gene: TRBJ1-4
CDR3 protein: CASSLATGSSKKLFF
CDR3 DNA: TGTGCCAGCAGCTTGGCCACAGGGTCCTCCAAGAAACTGTTTTTT

D gene: TRBD1
V gene: TRBV28
clone size: -
J gene: TRBJ2-3
CDR3 protein: CASSFGDRNTDTQYF
CDR3 DNA: TGTGCCAGCAGTTTTGGGGACAGGAACACAGATACGCAGTATTTT

D gene: -
V gene: TRBV6-6
clone size: -
J gene: TRBJ1-1
CDR3 protein: CASSYSGTSLNTEAFF
CDR3 DNA: TGTGCCAGCAGTTACTCAGGGACATCACTGAACACTGAAGCTTTCTTT

D gene: -
V gene: TRBV4-1
clone size: few
J gene: TRBJ1-2
CDR3 protein: CASSQDAGYGYTF
CDR3 DNA: TGCGCCAGCAGCCAAGATGCAGGGTATGGCTACACCTTC

D gene: -
V gene: TRBV7-2
clone size: -
J gene: TRBJ1-1
CDR3 protein: CASSLGSDTEAFF
CDR3 DNA: TGTGCCAGCAGCTTAGGGTCGGACACTGAAGCTTTCTTT

D gene: TRBD1
V gene: TRBV5-1
clone size: few
J gene: TRBJ1-5
CDR3 protein: CASSQGGTGGGNQPQHF
CDR3 DNA: TGCGCCAGCAGCCAAGGCGGGACAGGGGGGGGCAATCAGCCCCAGCATTTT

D gene: -
V gene: TRBV2
clone size: -
J gene: TRBJ1-4
CDR3 protein: CASTLPATNEKLFF
CDR3 DNA: TGTGCCAGCACCCTCCCGGCAACTAATGAAAAACTGTTTTTT

D gene: -
V gene: TRBV28
clone size: -
J gene: TRBJ1-5
CDR3 protein: CASSGGLGTPNSNQPQHF
CDR3 DNA: TGTGCCAGCAGTGGGGGCCTCGGGACACCTAATAGCAATCAGCCCCAGCATTTT

D gene: TRBD2
V gene: TRBV6-2/TRBV6-3
clone size: -
J gene: TRBJ2-7
CDR3 protein: CASSTLLAGRTYEQYF
CDR3 DNA: TGTGCCAGCAGCACACTACTAGCGGGGAGAACCTACGAGCAGTACTTC

D gene: -
V gene: TRBV5-1
clone size: -
J gene: TRBJ1-4
CDR3 protein: CASSLAVGQGNEKLFF
CDR3 DNA: TGCGCCAGCAGCTTGGCCGTGGGGCAGGGTAATGAAAAACTGTTTTTT

D gene: -
V gene: TRBV19
clone size: -
J gene: TRBJ1-6
CDR3 protein: CASTRGVGINSPLHF
CDR3 DNA: TGTGCCAGTACCCGGGGGGTTGGGATTAATTCACCCCTCCACTTT

D gene: -
V gene: TRBV2
clone size: -
J gene: TRBJ2-4
CDR3 protein: CASSEETNQNIQYF
CDR3 DNA: TGTGCCAGCAGTGAGGAGACTAACCAAAACATTCAGTACTTC

D gene: TRBD1
V gene: TRBV5-4
clone size: -
J gene: TRBJ2-2
CDR3 protein: CASSLRTGPNTGELFF
CDR3 DNA: TGTGCCAGCAGCTTACGGACAGGGCCGAACACCGGGGAGCTGTTTTTT

D gene: TRBD1
V gene: TRBV7-8
clone size: -
J gene: TRBJ1-5
CDR3 protein: CASSHRDRGSNQPQHF
CDR3 DNA: TGTGCCAGCAGCCACCGGGACAGGGGATCGAATCAGCCCCAGCATTTT

D gene: TRBD1
V gene: TRBV15
clone size: -
J gene: TRBJ1-1
CDR3 protein: CATSRNTGGEAFF
CDR3 DNA: TGTGCCACCAGCAGAAATACAGGGGGCGAAGCTTTCTTT

D gene: TRBD2
V gene: TRBV11-2
clone size: -
J gene: TRBJ2-5
CDR3 protein: CASSLGRGGQETQYF
CDR3 DNA: TGTGCCAGCAGCTTAGGGCGGGGGGGCCAGGAGACCCAGTACTTC

D gene: -
V gene: TRBV6-5
clone size: -
J gene: TRBJ1-6
CDR3 protein: CASTQGPDVDSPLHF
CDR3 DNA: TGTGCCAGCACCCAGGGCCCCGACGTGGATTCACCCCTCCACTTT

D gene: -
V gene: TRBV19
clone size: -
J gene: TRBJ2-7
CDR3 protein: CASLQVEQYF
CDR3 DNA: TGTGCCAGTCTACAGGTGGAGCAGTACTTC

D gene: -
V gene: TRBV7-9
clone size: -
J gene: TRBJ1-1
CDR3 protein: CASSLGEGVTEAFF
CDR3 DNA: TGTGCCAGCAGCTTAGGCGAGGGAGTCACTGAAGCTTTCTTT

D gene: -
V gene: TRBV7-6
clone size: once
J gene: TRBJ1-1
CDR3 protein: CASSLTLQGNTEAFF
CDR3 DNA: TGTGCCAGCAGCTTAACCCTCCAGGGGAACACTGAAGCTTTCTTT

D gene: -
V gene: TRBV7-9
clone size: -
J gene: TRBJ1-1
CDR3 protein: CASRFSVGEGVNTEAFF
CDR3 DNA: TGTGCCAGCAGATTTAGTGTCGGGGAGGGGGTTAACACTGAAGCTTTCTTT

D gene: -
V gene: TRBV6-2/TRBV6-3
clone size: -
J gene: TRBJ1-2
CDR3 protein: CASSQDGTSYGYTF
CDR3 DNA: TGTGCCAGCAGTCAGGACGGGACATCCTATGGCTACACCTTC

D gene: TRBD1
V gene: TRBV29-1
clone size: -
J gene: TRBJ2-3
CDR3 protein: CSVGTGGRDTQYF
CDR3 DNA: TGCAGCGTCGGGACAGGGGGTAGAGATACGCAGTATTTT

D gene: TRBD1
V gene: TRBV5-6
clone size: once
J gene: TRBJ1-2
CDR3 protein: CASSLGTGVGYGYTF
CDR3 DNA: TGTGCCAGCAGCTTGGGGACAGGGGTTGGCTATGGCTACACCTTC

D gene: TRBD2
V gene: TRBV9
clone size: -
J gene: TRBJ2-5
CDR3 protein: CASSPSAGGQETQYF
CDR3 DNA: TGTGCCAGCAGCCCGTCAGCGGGGGGGCAAGAGACCCAGTACTTC

D gene: TRBD1
V gene: TRBV5-4
clone size: -
J gene: TRBJ1-1
CDR3 protein: CASSPGQGTSGTEAFF
CDR3 DNA: TGTGCCAGCAGCCCCGGACAGGGGACTTCGGGCACTGAAGCTTTCTTT

D gene: TRBD1
V gene: TRBV18
clone size: -
J gene: TRBJ1-1
CDR3 protein: CASSTRTGGEDTEAFF
CDR3 DNA: TGTGCCAGCTCAACCCGGACAGGGGGCGAGGACACTGAAGCTTTCTTT

D gene: -
V gene: TRBV9
clone size: -
J gene: TRBJ2-5
CDR3 protein: CASSVAPTGLETQYF
CDR3 DNA: TGTGCCAGCAGCGTAGCCCCGACAGGATTAGAGACCCAGTACTTC

D gene: TRBD2
V gene: TRBV4-1
clone size: -
J gene: TRBJ2-5
CDR3 protein: CASSHTGLAGGQETQYF
CDR3 DNA: TGCGCCAGCAGCCACACGGGACTAGCGGGGGGACAAGAGACCCAGTACTTC

D gene: -
V gene: TRBV6-2/TRBV6-3
clone size: few
J gene: TRBJ2-7
CDR3 protein: CASSSTVVSGYEQYF
CDR3 DNA: TGTGCCAGCAGTTCTACCGTGGTTTCAGGCTACGAGCAGTACTTC

D gene: -
V gene: TRBV19
clone size: -
J gene: TRBJ2-2
CDR3 protein: CASSSTGPDTGELFF
CDR3 DNA: TGTGCCAGTAGTTCGACAGGCCCCGACACCGGGGAGCTGTTTTTT